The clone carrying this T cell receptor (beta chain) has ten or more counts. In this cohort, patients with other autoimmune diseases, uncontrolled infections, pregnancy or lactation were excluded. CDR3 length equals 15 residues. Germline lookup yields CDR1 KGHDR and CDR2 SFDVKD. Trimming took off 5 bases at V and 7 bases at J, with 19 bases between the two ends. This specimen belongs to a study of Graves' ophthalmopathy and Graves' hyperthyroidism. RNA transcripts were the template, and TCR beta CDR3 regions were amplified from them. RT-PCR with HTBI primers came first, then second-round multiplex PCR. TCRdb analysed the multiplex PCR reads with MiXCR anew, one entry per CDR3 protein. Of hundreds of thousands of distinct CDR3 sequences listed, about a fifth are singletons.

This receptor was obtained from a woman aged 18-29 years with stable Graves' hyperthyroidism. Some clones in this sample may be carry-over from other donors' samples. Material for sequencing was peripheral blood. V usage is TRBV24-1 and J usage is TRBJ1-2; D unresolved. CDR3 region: CATSASTPLRSGYTF. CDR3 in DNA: TGTGCCACCAGTGCCTCGACACCGCTCCGGTCTGGCTACACCTTC.